The 8 T cell receptor beta chains given below trace back to one sample, sequenced in a study of beta chain features in type 1 diabetes. Isolated RNA was reverse transcribed in full, so expressed TCRB transcripts were sequenced. Repertoires were generated with immunoSEQ multiplex PCR, while TCRdb's copy carries only in-frame clones and drops some. The data hold fewer than 900,000 clones, with about 17% observed a single time. The source material was naive CD4+ T cells from blood. These receptors all come from a woman aged 18-35 years in good health.

This chain uses TRBV5-1 with TRBJ2-3; D uncertain. V lost 4 bases and J 1 base, leaving 13 bases between the germline ends. The CDR3 runs 15 residues. CDR1 is SGHRS and CDR2 is YFSETQ in the germline V gene. The chain's CDR3 is CASSPSTGGTDTQYF. The CDR3 coding sequence is TGCGCCAGCAGCCCGTCGACCGGAGGCACAGATACGCAGTATTTT.

The V and J genes are TRBV27 and TRBJ1-4; a possible D gene is TRBD1 (5 bases). V lost 6 bases and J lost 5, with 22 bases in between. Germline V lookup: CDR1 MNHEY, CDR2 SMNVEV (reference sequence). The CDR3 is made up of 17 amino acids. Here the CDR3 reads CASSQRRGTSGNEKLFF. For the CDR3, the DNA is TGTGCCAGCAGCCAGAGACGGGGGACGAGTGGCAATGAAAAACTGTTTTTT. Filled out from reference TRBV27 and TRBJ1-4, the complete variable domain reads EAQVTQNPRYLITVTGKKLTVTCSQNMNHEYMSWYRQDPGLGLRQIYYSMNVEVTDKGDVPEGYKVSRKEKRNFPLILESPSPNQTSLYFCASSQRRGTSGNEKLFFGSGTQLSVL.

The rearrangement joins TRBV6-5 to TRBJ2-2; 9 bases fit TRBD2. Germline CDR1 reads MNHEY; CDR2 reads SVGAGI. V lost 2 bases and J lost 6; bases outside the gene matches: 7. This CDR3 comprises 16 residues. CDR3 sequence: CASSYGAGGPSGELFF. Here the CDR3 DNA reads TGTGCCAGCAGTTACGGGGCGGGAGGGCCGTCCGGGGAGCTGTTTTTT.

This clone was observed a few times. The V and J genes are TRBV28 and TRBJ1-5; D is undetermined. Trimming took off 3 bases at V and 5 bases at J, with 8 bases between the two ends. Germline values: CDR1 MDHEN, CDR2 SYDVKM. The CDR3 loop spans 13 amino acids. CDR3: CASSLEGYQPQHF. CDR3 DNA: TGTGCCAGCAGTTTGGAAGGTTATCAGCCCCAGCATTTT. Full variable domain (outside the CDR3, taken from reference TRBV28 and TRBJ1-5): DVKVTQSSRYLVKRTGEKVFLECVQDMDHENMFWYRQDPGLGLRLIYFSYDVKMKEKGDIPEGYSVSREKKERFSLILESASTNQTSMYLCASSLEGYQPQHFGDGTRLSIL.

This clone was observed a handful of times. This chain uses TRBV4-2 with TRBJ2-7; 8 nucleotides align to TRBD1. This CDR3 contains 15 residues. J was trimmed by 1 base and V by 1 base; bases with no gene match: 3. The germline V gene has CDR1 LGHNA and CDR2 YNFKEQ. This CDR3 reads CASSQGTGGSYEQYF. As DNA, the CDR3 is TGTGCCAGCAGCCAAGGCACAGGGGGTTCCTACGAGCAGTACTTC.

The genes are TRBV7-9 and TRBJ2-1; D not resolved. The ends were cut back, 5 bases at V and 1 base at J, with 21 bases in the middle. The CDR3 contains 18 residues. Per the germline V gene, CDR1 is SEHNR and CDR2 is FQNEAQ (reference sequence). CDR3 nucleotides: TGTGCCAGCAGCCTTATGAGTATCCGCCTTGGGTCCTACAATGAGCAGTTCTTC. This codes for CASSLMSIRLGSYNEQFF.

The chain is built from TRBV29-1 and TRBJ1-1; D possibly corresponds to TRBD1 (5 bases). CDR1 is SQVTM and CDR2 is ANQGSEA in the germline V gene. With 1 base removed from V and 0 bases from J, the gap between germline ends came to 6 bases. This CDR3 is built from 13 residues. The CDR3 DNA follows: TGCAGCGTTGAAGGACAGCTGAACACTGAAGCTTTCTTT. Protein: CSVEGQLNTEAFF.

J is TRBJ2-7 and V is TRBV7-9, with 15 positions matching TRBD2. Germline V CDR1 and CDR2: SEHNR, FQNEAQ (reference sequence). The CDR3 runs to 16 residues. The ends lost 7 bases at V and 5 bases at J; junction bases unmatched: 9. The DNA of the CDR3 is TGTGCCAGCATTCCCGGGACTAGCGGGAGGAAGGACGAGCAGTACTTC. It translates to CASIPGTSGRKDEQYF.